This T cell receptor beta chain comes out of a study of molecular identifiers for immune sequencing clone quantification. The study's findings and limits: In naive cells, under 1% of molecules belonged to clones above 20 RNA copies, against over 97% in effector cells. Spike-in Jurkat TCR RNA from a single cell reportedly registered among 900,000 to 1,000,000 naive cells.

Concerning this clonotype: As yet, its antigen is unknown.

Per germline, CDR1 SGHTA and CDR2 FQGNSA. CDR3 length equals 12 residues. Trimming cost V 1 base and J 11 bases, with 11 bases left between them. As CD8+CD4-CCR7+CD45RA+ cells, naive CD8 T cells were sorted. Each CDR3 protein gets one entry after TCRdb re-called the PCR reads with MiXCR. The sample lists fewer than 30,000 distinct CDR3 sequences, 17% occurring once. Sequenced: naive CD8+ T cells from blood, with Jurkat cell RNA spiked in. Sample subset: FACS-sorted CD8+CD4-CCR7+CD45RA+ naive T cells. The origin of this receptor is a human donor in good health. Some libraries in this study had Jurkat cell RNA spiked in. This rearrangement joins TRBV7-2 to TRBJ1-1, with D possibly matching TRBD1 (5 bases). CDR3 nucleotides: TGTGCCAGCAGCTTAGTGGGGGAAACGGCTTTCTTT. This codes for CASSLVGETAFF.